These 23 T cell receptor beta chains originate from one sample sequenced in a study of PD-1 blockade in classical Hodgkin lymphoma. Time point defined: newly diagnosed, previously untreated cHL patient sample. Repertoires were generated with immunoSEQ multiplex PCR, while TCRdb's copy carries only in-frame clones and drops some. This table holds some 31,000 clones, approximately 94% found once. The sample consisted of peripheral blood mononuclear cells (PBMCs). The receptors originated from a human donor with classical Hodgkin lymphoma.

On this clone itself: A read error may produce the germline difference seen at one junction end. The V gene is TRBV11-2, the J gene TRBJ1-5; D gene ambiguous. Germline V gives CDR1 SGHAT, CDR2 FQNNGV. CDR3 size: 14 residues. CDR3 sequence reads: CASRLRVNNQPQHF. The CDR3 DNA reads as TGTGCCAGCCGCTTGCGGGTCAACAATCAGCCCCAGCATTTT.

The rearrangement uses TRBV5-1 and TRBJ2-3, with D perhaps matching TRBD2 (7 bases). Germline values: CDR1 SGHRS, CDR2 YFSETQ. This CDR3 contains 16 residues. With 8 bases removed from V and 0 bases from J, the gap between germline ends came to 19 bases. DNA of the CDR3: TGCGCCAGTACCTCGGGGGGCAGGGCCAGCACAGATACGCAGTATTTT. This gives the protein CASTSGGRASTDTQYF.

This clone was seen once. This rearrangement joins TRBV28 to TRBJ2-3, with 13 bases identical to TRBD2. V dropped 7 bases and J dropped 4; count of bases not matched to a gene: 5. There are 15 residues in the CDR3. From germline, CDR1 is MDHEN and CDR2 SYDVKM. The CDR3 here is CASTLLAGGPDTQYF. As DNA, the CDR3 is TGTGCCAGCACCCTACTAGCGGGGGGGCCAGATACGCAGTATTTT.

The V call is TRBV10-3, the J call TRBJ2-7; TRBD1 is a possible D gene (8 bases). The CDR3 runs 13 residues. V was shortened by 8 bases and J by 5 bases, with 16 bases between the two germline ends. Germline CDR1 reads ENHRY; CDR2 reads SYGVKD. For the CDR3, the DNA is TGTGCCATCCGGACAGGGAGGGTCCACGAGCAGTACTTC. Its translation is CAIRTGRVHEQYF.

Only one count was recorded for this clone. V gene TRBV15 combines with J gene TRBJ2-7; maybe TRBD1 (5 bases). Trimming pared 0 bases from V and 3 bases from J, leaving 9 bases between. CDR3 length: 14 amino acids. Per germline, CDR1 LNHNV and CDR2 YYDKDF (reference sequence). CDR3 amino acids: CATSREKGNYEQYF. The CDR3 coding sequence is TGTGCCACCAGCAGAGAGAAGGGGAACTACGAGCAGTACTTC.

The CDR3 DNA sequence: TGTGCCAGCAGTGAAGACGATTCCTATAATTCACCCCTCCACTTT. It codes for CASSEDDSYNSPLHF. The chain combines TRBV6-1 with TRBJ1-6, with D unresolved. CDR1 MNHNS and CDR2 SASEGT come from the germline V gene. There are 15 residues in the CDR3. With 1 base removed from V and 1 base from J, the gap between germline ends came to 5 bases.

The gene calls are TRBV6-6 and TRBJ2-7; D is uncertain. Germline values: CDR1 MNHNY, CDR2 SVGAGI (reference sequence). Trimming removed 6 bases at V and 2 bases at J, with 11 bases between. This CDR3 spans 13 amino acids. The CDR3 is CASRSLDPYEQYF. CDR3 nucleotide sequence: TGTGCCAGCAGGTCGCTGGACCCCTACGAGCAGTACTTC.

V is TRBV30 and J is TRBJ1-5; 8 bases agree with TRBD1. The CDR3 extends over 22 amino acids. Looked up from germline, CDR1 is GTSNPN and CDR2 is SVGIG (reference sequence). With 3 bases clipped from V and 1 base from J, the junction kept 26 bases outside the gene matches. CDR3 protein: CAWRSWLQGAKGSGRSNQPQHF. DNA for the CDR3: TGTGCCTGGAGATCCTGGCTCCAGGGGGCGAAAGGTTCCGGGCGGAGCAATCAGCCCCAGCATTTT.

V and J are TRBV4-3 and TRBJ2-6, with D maybe TRBD2 (5 bases). V was cut by 0 bases and J by 0 bases, with 12 bases left in between. Germline V gene lookup returns CDR1 LGHNA and CDR2 YSLEER. The CDR3 contains 18 residues. The CDR3 nucleotides read TGCGCCAGCAGCCAAGATTCCGGGATCAGCTCTGGGGCCAACGTCCTGACTTTC. Residues: CASSQDSGISSGANVLTF.

CDR3 nucleotides: TGTGCCAGCAGACCGGGCCCAGATACGCAGTATTTT. This translates into CASRPGPDTQYF. V and J are TRBV6-6 and TRBJ2-3; D unclear. The germline V gene encodes CDR1 MNHNY and CDR2 SVGAGI (reference sequence). The CDR3 runs to 12 residues. V lost 6 bases, J lost 4 bases, and 8 bases lay in between.

V is TRBV7-8 and J is TRBJ1-6; possible D gene TRBD1, 5 bases. Germline lookup yields CDR1 SGHVS and CDR2 FQNEAQ. Trimming stripped 5 bases from V and 5 bases from J, with 19 bases between. The CDR3 extends over 17 amino acids. The CDR3 spells CASSLMARGGDNSPLHF. In nucleotides, the CDR3 is TGTGCCAGCAGCCTCATGGCCCGGGGAGGGGATAATTCACCCCTCCACTTT.

The chain has TRBV7-9 and TRBJ2-7, with D perhaps TRBD1 (5 bases). The CDR3 is 13 residues long. Trimming shortened V by 5 bases and J by 3 bases, and 11 bases separated the two germline ends. CDR1 is SEHNR and CDR2 is FQNEAQ in the germline V gene (reference sequence). The CDR3 nucleotides are TGTGCCAGCAGCAAGACGGACAACTACGAGCAGTACTTC. Its translation is CASSKTDNYEQYF.

This rearrangement joins TRBV11-2 to TRBJ1-1, with TRBD1 matching over 8 bases. The length of the CDR3 is 13 residues. Trimming at V came to 9 bases and at J to 3 bases, leaving 6 bases not matched to a gene. From germline, CDR1 is SGHAT and CDR2 FQNNGV. The CDR3 DNA reads as TGTGCCAGTTCACTGACAGGGGACACTGAAGCTTTCTTT. Translated, it gives CASSLTGDTEAFF.

J is TRBJ2-7 and V is TRBV29-1; TRBD2 is a possible D gene (6 bases). Germline CDR1 and CDR2: SQVTM and ANQGSEA. The V gene lost 4 bases and the J gene lost 2 bases, with 12 bases spanning the gap. The CDR3 loop spans 13 amino acids. This CDR3 reads CSVVGLRTYEQYF. The CDR3 bases are TGCAGCGTTGTGGGACTGAGAACCTACGAGCAGTACTTC.

The chain recombines TRBV4-2 with TRBJ2-7; D not resolved. Germline CDR1 and CDR2: LGHNA and YNFKEQ. V was clipped by 0 bases and J by 7 bases, with 16 bases between them. There are 15 residues in the CDR3. Here the CDR3 DNA reads TGTGCCAGCAGCCAAGATGCCTCAGGCAGCGCGGAGCAGTACTTC. This encodes CASSQDASGSAEQYF.

The V call is TRBV5-4, the J call TRBJ2-6, with D possibly TRBD1 on 6 matching bases. Germline V gene sequence: CDR1 SGHNT, CDR2 YYREEE (reference sequence). Trimming pared 7 bases from V and 0 bases from J, leaving 14 bases between. The CDR3 runs 16 residues. The CDR3 loop is CASGGRLSSGANVLTF. DNA for the CDR3: TGTGCCAGCGGGGGCCGGTTAAGCTCTGGGGCCAACGTCCTGACTTTC.

The chain combines TRBV14 with TRBJ1-1; D call uncertain. Trimming took off 1 base at V and 4 bases at J, with 7 bases between the two ends. There are 13 residues in the CDR3. Per germline, CDR1 SGHDN and CDR2 FVKESK. CDR3 amino acids: CASSQGIGTEAFF. The CDR3 DNA is TGTGCCAGCAGCCAAGGGATCGGCACTGAAGCTTTCTTT.

The chain couples TRBV9 to TRBJ2-3; D gene uncertain. Germline CDR1 and CDR2: SGDLS and YYNGEE. Between the trimmed V and J ends, which lost 0 bases and 5 bases, there was a span of 10 bases. The CDR3 has 14 amino acids. CDR3: CASSVEGSQDTQYF. Written as DNA, the CDR3 is TGTGCCAGCAGCGTAGAGGGTAGTCAAGATACGCAGTATTTT.

This clone has just one count. The rearrangement links TRBV5-4 to TRBJ2-1; D is uncertain. The CDR3 consists of 12 residues. V was clipped by 4 bases and J by 3 bases, with 5 bases between them. Germline CDR1 reads SGHNT; CDR2 reads YYREEE (reference sequence). CDR3 coding DNA: TGTGCCAGCAGCCATAACTACAATGAGCAGTTCTTC. Protein product: CASSHNYNEQFF.

The gene calls are TRBV4-2 and TRBJ1-4, with 8 bases that match TRBD1. The germline V gene encodes CDR1 LGHNA and CDR2 YNFKEQ. The CDR3 contains 16 residues. The ends lost 0 bases at V and 8 bases at J; junction bases unmatched: 8. The CDR3 reads CASSQDPRTGTEKLFF. The CDR3 DNA is TGTGCCAGCAGCCAAGATCCCAGGACAGGGACCGAAAAACTGTTTTTT.

V usage is TRBV5-1 and J usage is TRBJ2-7, with 7 bases lining up with TRBD1. V was pared by 4 bases and J by 2 bases, with 6 bases of the junction left unmatched. Germline V gives CDR1 SGHRS, CDR2 YFSETQ. The CDR3 runs to 14 residues. The CDR3 DNA is TGCGCCAGCAGCCGGCCGGACAGGACCTACGAGCAGTACTTC. Protein sequence: CASSRPDRTYEQYF.

V is TRBV18 and J is TRBJ2-3; 8 nucleotides agree with TRBD2. This CDR3 is 16 amino acids long. The V gene end was trimmed by 3 bases and the J gene end by 0 bases; junction bases not matched to a gene: 5. The germline CDR1 and CDR2 sequences are KGHSH and LQKENI. Written as DNA, the CDR3 is TGTGCCAGCTCACCGATAGCGGGAACTAGCACAGATACGCAGTATTTT. The encoded protein is CASSPIAGTSTDTQYF.

V and J are TRBV5-4 and TRBJ1-2; 8 bases map to TRBD1. The CDR3 extends over 15 amino acids. CDR1 is SGHNT, CDR2 YYREEE, per germline (reference sequence). V lost 1 base and J lost 6; bases outside the gene matches: 8. CDR3 in amino acids: CASSLRQGALHGYTF. CDR3 coding DNA: TGTGCCAGCAGCTTGCGGCAGGGGGCATTGCATGGCTACACCTTC.